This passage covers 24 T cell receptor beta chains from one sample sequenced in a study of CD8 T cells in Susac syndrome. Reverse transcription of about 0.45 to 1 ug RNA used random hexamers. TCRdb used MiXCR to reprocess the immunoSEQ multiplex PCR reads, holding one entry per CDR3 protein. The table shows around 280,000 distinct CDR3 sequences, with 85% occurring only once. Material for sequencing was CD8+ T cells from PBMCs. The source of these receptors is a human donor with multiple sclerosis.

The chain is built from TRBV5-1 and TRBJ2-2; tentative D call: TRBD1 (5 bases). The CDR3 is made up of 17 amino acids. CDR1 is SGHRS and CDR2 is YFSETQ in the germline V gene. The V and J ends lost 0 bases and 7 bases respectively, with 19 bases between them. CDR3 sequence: CASSLDRRASMSGELFF. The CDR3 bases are TGCGCCAGCAGCTTGGATCGCAGGGCGAGCATGAGCGGGGAGCTGTTTTTT.

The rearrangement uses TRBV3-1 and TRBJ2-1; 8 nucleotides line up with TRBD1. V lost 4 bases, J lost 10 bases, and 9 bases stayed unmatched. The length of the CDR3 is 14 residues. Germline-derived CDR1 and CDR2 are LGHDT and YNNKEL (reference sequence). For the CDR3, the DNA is TGTGCCAGCAGCCGGAGACAGGGGCCGAGCGAGCAGTTCTTC. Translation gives CASSRRQGPSEQFF.

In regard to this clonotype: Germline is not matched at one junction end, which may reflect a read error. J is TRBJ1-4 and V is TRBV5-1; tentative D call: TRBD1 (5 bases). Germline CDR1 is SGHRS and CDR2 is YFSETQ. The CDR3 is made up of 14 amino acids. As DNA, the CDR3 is TGCACCAGCAGCTTGGCCGGGGGTAATGAAAAACTGTTTTTT. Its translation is CTSSLAGGNEKLFF.

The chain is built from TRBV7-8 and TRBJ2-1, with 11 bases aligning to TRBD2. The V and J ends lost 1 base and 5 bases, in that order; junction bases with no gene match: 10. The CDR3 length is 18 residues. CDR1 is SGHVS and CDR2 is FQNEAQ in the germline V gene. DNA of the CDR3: TGTGCCAGCAGCTTAGTAAACAGGGGGACTAGCGGACACAATGAGCAGTTCTTC. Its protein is CASSLVNRGTSGHNEQFF.

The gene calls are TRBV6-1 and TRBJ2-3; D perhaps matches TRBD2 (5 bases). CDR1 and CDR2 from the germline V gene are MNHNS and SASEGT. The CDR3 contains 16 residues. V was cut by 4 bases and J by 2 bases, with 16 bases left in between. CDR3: CASSGKRESVTDTQYF. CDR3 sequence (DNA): TGTGCCAGCAGTGGAAAGAGGGAATCCGTCACAGATACGCAGTATTTT.

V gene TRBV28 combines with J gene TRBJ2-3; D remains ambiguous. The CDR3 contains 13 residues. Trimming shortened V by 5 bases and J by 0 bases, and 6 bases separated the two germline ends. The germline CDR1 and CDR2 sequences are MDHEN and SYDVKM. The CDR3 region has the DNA TGTGCCAGCAGTCCCGTTAGCACAGATACGCAGTATTTT. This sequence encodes CASSPVSTDTQYF. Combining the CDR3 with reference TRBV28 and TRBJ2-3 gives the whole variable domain DVKVTQSSRYLVKRTGEKVFLECVQDMDHENMFWYRQDPGLGLRLIYFSYDVKMKEKGDIPEGYSVSREKKERFSLILESASTNQTSMYLCASSPVSTDTQYFGPGTRLTVL.

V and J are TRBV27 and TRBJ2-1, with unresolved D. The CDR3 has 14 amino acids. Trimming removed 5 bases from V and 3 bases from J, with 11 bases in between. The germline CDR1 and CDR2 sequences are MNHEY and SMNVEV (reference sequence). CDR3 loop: CASSHGPRYNEQFF. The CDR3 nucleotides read TGTGCCAGCAGTCACGGGCCCCGCTACAATGAGCAGTTCTTC.

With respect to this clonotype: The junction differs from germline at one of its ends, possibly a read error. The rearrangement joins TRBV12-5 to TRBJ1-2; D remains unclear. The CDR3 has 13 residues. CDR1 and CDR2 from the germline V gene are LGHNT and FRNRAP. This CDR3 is CASGLGHFYDYTF. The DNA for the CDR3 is TGTGCTAGTGGTTTGGGACATTTCTATGACTACACCTTC. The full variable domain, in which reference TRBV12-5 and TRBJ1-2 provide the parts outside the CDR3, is DARVTQTPRHKVTEMGQEVTMRCQPILGHNTVFWYRQTMMQGLELLAYFRNRAPLDDSGMPKDRFSAEMPDATLATLKIQPSEPRDSAVYFCASGLGHFYDYTFGSGTRLTVV.

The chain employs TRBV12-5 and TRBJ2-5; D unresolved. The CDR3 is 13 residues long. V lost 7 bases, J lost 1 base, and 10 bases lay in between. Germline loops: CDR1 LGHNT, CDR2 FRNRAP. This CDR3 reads CASAPGPQETQYF. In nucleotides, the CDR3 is TGTGCTAGTGCCCCCGGCCCCCAAGAGACCCAGTACTTC. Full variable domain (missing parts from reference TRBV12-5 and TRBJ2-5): DARVTQTPRHKVTEMGQEVTMRCQPILGHNTVFWYRQTMMQGLELLAYFRNRAPLDDSGMPKDRFSAEMPDATLATLKIQPSEPRDSAVYFCASAPGPQETQYFGPGTRLLVL.

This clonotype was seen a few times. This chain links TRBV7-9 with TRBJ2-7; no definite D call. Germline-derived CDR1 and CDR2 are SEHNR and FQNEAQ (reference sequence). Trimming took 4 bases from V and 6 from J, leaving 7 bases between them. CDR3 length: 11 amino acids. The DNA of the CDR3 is TGTGCCAGCAGCTCAATTATCGAGCAGTACTTC. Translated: CASSSIIEQYF.

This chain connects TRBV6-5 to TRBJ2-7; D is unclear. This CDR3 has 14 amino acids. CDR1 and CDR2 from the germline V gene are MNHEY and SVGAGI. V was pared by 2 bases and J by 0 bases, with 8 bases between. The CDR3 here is CASSYNGYSYEQYF. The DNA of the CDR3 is TGTGCCAGCAGTTACAACGGCTACTCCTACGAGCAGTACTTC.

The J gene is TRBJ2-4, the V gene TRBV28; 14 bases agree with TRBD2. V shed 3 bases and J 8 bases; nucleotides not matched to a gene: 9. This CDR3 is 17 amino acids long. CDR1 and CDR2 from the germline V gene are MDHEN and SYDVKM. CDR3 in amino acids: CASSFQTSGRADDIQYF. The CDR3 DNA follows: TGTGCCAGCAGTTTCCAGACTAGCGGGAGGGCAGATGACATTCAGTACTTC.

The CDR3 bases are TGTGCCAGCAGCCCGGGACTAGCGGGAGACGACTACACAGATACGCAGTATTTT. This gives the protein CASSPGLAGDDYTDTQYF. This chain links TRBV7-8 with TRBJ2-3; 14 bases are shared with TRBD2. Germline V gene data show CDR1 as SGHVS and CDR2 as FQNEAQ. The J segment lost 2 bases and the V segment lost 5 bases, leaving 9 bases of the junction unmatched. The CDR3 has 18 amino acids.

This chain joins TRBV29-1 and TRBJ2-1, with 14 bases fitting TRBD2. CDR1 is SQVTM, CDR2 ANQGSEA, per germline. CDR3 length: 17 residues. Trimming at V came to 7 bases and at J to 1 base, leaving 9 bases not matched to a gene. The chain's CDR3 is CSGGTSGRVGSYNEQFF. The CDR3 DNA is TGCAGCGGCGGGACTAGCGGGAGAGTCGGTTCCTACAATGAGCAGTTCTTC.

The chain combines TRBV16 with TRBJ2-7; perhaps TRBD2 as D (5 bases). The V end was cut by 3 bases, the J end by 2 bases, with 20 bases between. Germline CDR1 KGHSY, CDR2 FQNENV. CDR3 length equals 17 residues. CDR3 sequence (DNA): TGTGCCAGCAGCCATACGCAACCGGCTCTGAGGGCCTACGAGCAGTACTTC. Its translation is CASSHTQPALRAYEQYF. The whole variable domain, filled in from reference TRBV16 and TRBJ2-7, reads GEEVAQTPKHLVRGEGQKAKLYCAPIKGHSYVFWYQQVLKNEFKFLISFQNENVFDETGMPKERFSAKCLPNSPCSLEIQATKLEDSAVYFCASSHTQPALRAYEQYFGPGTRLTVT.

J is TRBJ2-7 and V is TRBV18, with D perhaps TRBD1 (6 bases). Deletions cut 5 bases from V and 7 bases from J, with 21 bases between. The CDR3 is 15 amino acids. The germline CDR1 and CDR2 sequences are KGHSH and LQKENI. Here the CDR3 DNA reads TGTGCCAGCTCATACCCAGGGGCCGCCAAGCGAGAGCAGTACTTC. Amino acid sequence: CASSYPGAAKREQYF.

The CDR3 region is CASSTAGRPTDTQYF. The CDR3 DNA reads as TGTGCCAGTAGTACCGCCGGGAGGCCCACAGATACGCAGTATTTT. This rearrangement joins TRBV19 to TRBJ2-3; 7 bases align to TRBD2. After removal of 4 bases from V and 2 bases from J, the junction contained 6 bases not matched to a gene. CDR3 length: 15 residues. Germline V lookup: CDR1 LNHDA, CDR2 SQIVND (reference sequence).

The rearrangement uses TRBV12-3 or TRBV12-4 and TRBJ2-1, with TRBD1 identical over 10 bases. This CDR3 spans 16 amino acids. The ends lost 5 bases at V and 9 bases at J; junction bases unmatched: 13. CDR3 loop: CASSPGGTGVQGEQFF. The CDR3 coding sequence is TGTGCCAGCAGTCCAGGGGGGACAGGGGTCCAGGGTGAGCAGTTCTTC.

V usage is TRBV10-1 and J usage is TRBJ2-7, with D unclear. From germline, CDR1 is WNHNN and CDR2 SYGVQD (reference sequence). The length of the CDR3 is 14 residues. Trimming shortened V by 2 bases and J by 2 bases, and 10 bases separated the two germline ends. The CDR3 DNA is TGCGCCAGCAGTGAGGCGTCCAGCCCCTACGAGCAGTACTTC. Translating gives CASSEASSPYEQYF.

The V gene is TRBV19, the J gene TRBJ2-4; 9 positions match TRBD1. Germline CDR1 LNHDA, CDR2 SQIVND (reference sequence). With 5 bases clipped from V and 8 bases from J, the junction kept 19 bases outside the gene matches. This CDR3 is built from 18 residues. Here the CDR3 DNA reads TGTGCCAGTAGTTGGGGGCTAACAGGGGGCGGCCGGGAATACATTCAGTACTTC. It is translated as CASSWGLTGGGREYIQYF.

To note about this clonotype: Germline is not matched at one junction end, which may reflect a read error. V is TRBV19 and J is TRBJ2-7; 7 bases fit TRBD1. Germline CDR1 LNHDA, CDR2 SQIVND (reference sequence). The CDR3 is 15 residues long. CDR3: CASSLRQGNLLGLNF. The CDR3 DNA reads TGTGCCAGTAGTCTGCGACAGGGCAACCTCCTTGGATTGAACTTC.

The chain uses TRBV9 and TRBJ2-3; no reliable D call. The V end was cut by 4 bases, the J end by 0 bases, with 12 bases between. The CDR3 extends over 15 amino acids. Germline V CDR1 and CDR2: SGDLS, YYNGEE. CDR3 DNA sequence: TGTGCCAGCAGCCCCCGGACGGCTAGCACAGATACGCAGTATTTT. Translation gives CASSPRTASTDTQYF.

CDR3 protein: CASRPRVTYPETQYF. CDR3 nucleotide sequence: TGTGCCAGCAGGCCTCGGGTCACGTACCCAGAGACCCAGTACTTC. This chain links TRBV27 with TRBJ2-5; D is unclear. V gave up 6 bases and J gave up 4 bases, with 18 bases separating them. This CDR3 has 15 residues. CDR1 is MNHEY, CDR2 SMNVEV, per germline (reference sequence).

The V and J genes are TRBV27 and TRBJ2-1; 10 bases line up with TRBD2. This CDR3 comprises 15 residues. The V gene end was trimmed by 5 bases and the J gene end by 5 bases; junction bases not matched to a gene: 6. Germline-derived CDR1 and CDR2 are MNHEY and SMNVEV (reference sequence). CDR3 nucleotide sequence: TGTGCCAGCAGTCCCAGCGGGAGGGGCCACAATGAGCAGTTCTTC. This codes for CASSPSGRGHNEQFF.